One and the same sample provided the 20 T cell receptor beta chains below, sequenced in a study of vaccination effects on CD4 cells after COVID-19. With the ViraFEST assay, the study expanded antigen-specific CD4+ T cells using viral peptide pools, then sequenced them. The culture ran for approximately 9 days before CD4+ T cells were isolated. Two-dose vaccination with either BNT162b2 or mRNA-1273 was given to the participants. TCRdb's table, derived via immunoSEQ multiplex PCR, lists solely in-frame clones and lacks some. The sample lists some 11,000 clones; 71% were seen once. What these receptors recognize is not known. The sequenced sample was CD4+ T cells from PBMCs cultured with SARS-CoV-2 spike peptides, obtained after COVID-19 vaccination. These receptors all stem from a human donor who received a COVID-19 vaccine.

This clone appeared once. This chain connects TRBV28 to TRBJ1-3, with D uncertain. Per the germline V gene, CDR1 is MDHEN and CDR2 is SYDVKM. This CDR3 is built from 15 residues. Trimming shortened V by 6 bases and J by 0 bases, and 12 bases separated the two germline ends. The CDR3 nucleotides are TGTGCCAGCAGCCTAAATGTCCTCTCTGGAAACACCATATATTTT. Translated, it gives CASSLNVLSGNTIYF. Using reference TRBV28 and TRBJ1-3 for the parts outside the CDR3, the full variable domain is DVKVTQSSRYLVKRTGEKVFLECVQDMDHENMFWYRQDPGLGLRLIYFSYDVKMKEKGDIPEGYSVSREKKERFSLILESASTNQTSMYLCASSLNVLSGNTIYFGEGSWLTVV.

This chain connects TRBV6-5 to TRBJ1-2; no clear D gene. Germline V gene lookup returns CDR1 MNHEY and CDR2 SVGAGI. Trimming shortened V by 6 bases and J by 4 bases, and 15 bases separated the two germline ends. This CDR3 is 14 amino acids long. The CDR3 sequence: CASSPEGTRYGYTF. The DNA of the CDR3 is TGTGCCAGCAGCCCCGAAGGTACTCGCTATGGCTACACCTTC.

V and J are TRBV6-1 and TRBJ2-7; 10 bases fit TRBD1. With 3 bases clipped from V and 3 bases from J, the junction kept 5 bases outside the gene matches. Germline V gene sequence: CDR1 MNHNS, CDR2 SASEGT. This CDR3 has 15 residues. The CDR3 sequence is CASSDTGTGVYEQYF. The CDR3 region has the DNA TGTGCCAGCAGTGACACCGGGACAGGGGTCTACGAGCAGTACTTC.

The genes are TRBV5-1 and TRBJ2-5; D unresolved. V dropped 4 bases and J dropped 3 bases, with 13 bases sitting between them. Germline CDR1 reads SGHRS; CDR2 reads YFSETQ. The CDR3 is made up of 14 amino acids. CDR3 protein: CASSEGRSKETQYF. CDR3 bases: TGCGCCAGCAGCGAAGGACGGTCGAAAGAGACCCAGTACTTC.

CDR3 coding DNA: TGTGCCAGCAGCCCGCCCCAGGGAAGGCACGGCTACACCTTC. It is translated as CASSPPQGRHGYTF. The chain joins TRBV5-6 to TRBJ1-2; the D gene is possibly TRBD1 (5 bases). V lost 4 bases, J lost 8 bases, and 18 bases lay in between. Germline V CDR1 and CDR2: SGHDT, YYEEEE. The CDR3 length is 14 residues.

The chain recombines TRBV28 with TRBJ1-1, with a tentative D call TRBD1 (5 bases). This CDR3 spans 13 amino acids. The germline V gene has CDR1 MDHEN and CDR2 SYDVKM. V lost 2 bases and J 4 bases, leaving 8 bases between the germline ends. The CDR3 nucleotides are TGTGCCAGCAGTTTACCGGGGACCACTGAAGCTTTCTTT. Translation: CASSLPGTTEAFF.

This clone was seen more than once but under ten times. This rearrangement joins TRBV5-1 to TRBJ2-2; 7 bases fit TRBD2. With 3 bases clipped from V and 0 bases from J, the junction kept 2 bases outside the gene matches. Germline assignment: CDR1 SGHRS and CDR2 YFSETQ. CDR3 length: 15 residues. CDR3 residues: CASSSGLANTGELFF. In DNA form, the CDR3 reads TGCGCCAGCAGCTCCGGACTAGCGAACACCGGGGAGCTGTTTTTT.

The chain is built from TRBV6-5 and TRBJ2-7, with unresolved D. Germline V gene sequence: CDR1 MNHEY, CDR2 SVGAGI. Trimming removed 0 bases from V and 2 bases from J, with 8 bases in between. The CDR3 runs 14 residues. The CDR3 DNA reads as TGTGCCAGCAGTTACTCGGCCGAGACCTACGAGCAGTACTTC. Its protein is CASSYSAETYEQYF.

Regarding this clone: Relative to the germline gene, one junction end is altered; a read error may explain this. V gene TRBV7-7 combines with J gene TRBJ2-5; the match to TRBD2 covers 9 bases. Looked up from germline, CDR1 is SSHAT and CDR2 is FNYEAQ (reference sequence). The CDR3 spans 14 residues. CDR3 nucleotide sequence: TGTGCTAGCAGCCCTACTAGCGGGCGGGTGACCCAGTACTTC. Amino acids: CASSPTSGRVTQYF.

The J gene is TRBJ1-4, the V gene TRBV2; tentative D call: TRBD1 (6 bases). The CDR3 totals 15 residues. Trimming shortened V by 6 bases and J by 4 bases, and 15 bases separated the two germline ends. Germline CDR1 SNHLY, CDR2 FYNNEI. CDR3 bases: TGTGCCAGCAGGGACCACAGGGCCCTTAATGAAAAACTGTTTTTT. Encoded protein: CASRDHRALNEKLFF.

The chain has TRBV5-8 and TRBJ2-6; D remains unclear. Germline V gene data show CDR1 as SGHTS and CDR2 as YDEGEE. V was clipped by 4 bases and J by 0 bases, with 20 bases between them. The CDR3 covers 19 residues. This chain's CDR3 is CASSAAHGQTLSGANVLTF. The CDR3, as DNA: TGTGCCAGCAGCGCCGCCCATGGCCAAACTCTCTCTGGGGCCAACGTCCTGACTTTC.

The chain links TRBV6-2 or TRBV6-3 to TRBJ2-7; weak D call: TRBD1 (5 bases). This CDR3 has 15 residues. In germline, CDR1 is MNHEY, CDR2 SVGEGT. V gave up 0 bases and J gave up 5 bases, with 14 bases separating them. CDR3 amino acids: CASSYSIPGIDEQYF. The CDR3, as DNA: TGTGCCAGCAGTTACTCGATCCCAGGGATCGACGAGCAGTACTTC.

The rearrangement links TRBV19 to TRBJ1-1; possible D gene TRBD1, 6 bases. Deletions cut 3 bases from V and 1 base from J, with 9 bases between. The CDR3 spans 14 residues. The germline gives CDR1 LNHDA, CDR2 SQIVND (reference sequence). This chain's CDR3 is CASSMQGPNTEAFF. The CDR3 coding sequence is TGTGCCAGTAGTATGCAGGGGCCGAACACTGAAGCTTTCTTT. Full variable domain (missing parts from reference TRBV19 and TRBJ1-1): DGGITQSPKYLFRKEGQNVTLSCEQNLNHDAMYWYRQDPGQGLRLIYYSQIVNDFQKGDIAEGYSVSREKKESFPLTVTSAQKNPTAFYLCASSMQGPNTEAFFGQGTRLTVV.

Written as DNA, the CDR3 is TGTGCCAGCAGCCTCTTAGACGAGACCCAGTACTTC. It codes for CASSLLDETQYF. The chain has TRBV3-1 (or the pseudogene TRBV3-2) and TRBJ2-5; D is unresolved. The CDR3 covers 12 residues. The V end was cut by 4 bases, the J end by 5 bases, with 8 bases between. The germline V gene has CDR1 LGHDT and CDR2 YNNKEL (reference sequence).

The genes are TRBV2 and TRBJ1-4, with TRBD1 matching 12 bases. This CDR3 has 16 amino acids. The V gene end was trimmed by 5 bases and the J gene end by 8 bases; junction bases not matched to a gene: 9. Per the germline V gene, CDR1 is SNHLY and CDR2 is FYNNEI. This chain's CDR3 is CASSTGQGASGEKLFF. DNA for the CDR3: TGTGCCAGCAGTACGGGACAGGGGGCTTCGGGAGAAAAACTGTTTTTT.

The chain employs TRBV2 and TRBJ1-2, with unresolved D. The ends were cut back, 2 bases at V and 4 bases at J, with 5 bases in the middle. Germline lookup yields CDR1 SNHLY and CDR2 FYNNEI. The CDR3 has 12 amino acids. The CDR3 loop reads CASSEQTYGYTF. CDR3 sequence (DNA): TGTGCCAGCAGTGAACAAACCTATGGCTACACCTTC.

The V call is TRBV19, the J call TRBJ2-3; 9 nucleotides line up with TRBD2. Germline values: CDR1 LNHDA, CDR2 SQIVND (reference sequence). This CDR3 has 16 residues. V lost 1 base, J lost 3 bases, and 5 bases stayed unmatched. This CDR3 is CASSIGRGGRTDTQYF. Here the CDR3 DNA reads TGTGCCAGTAGTATAGGGCGGGGGGGCCGGACAGATACGCAGTATTTT.

The genes are TRBV19 and TRBJ1-4; maybe TRBD1 (5 bases). CDR3 size: 13 residues. V lost 6 bases and J 13 bases, leaving 18 bases between the germline ends. Germline CDR1 is LNHDA and CDR2 is SQIVND (reference sequence). The CDR3 DNA follows: TGTGCCAGTAGACCCATAGAACCGGGACGACTGTTTTTT. It is translated as CASRPIEPGRLFF. The variable domain in full, completed from reference TRBV19 and TRBJ1-4, reads DGGITQSPKYLFRKEGQNVTLSCEQNLNHDAMYWYRQDPGQGLRLIYYSQIVNDFQKGDIAEGYSVSREKKESFPLTVTSAQKNPTAFYLCASRPIEPGRLFFGSGTQLSVL.

The rearrangement joins TRBV18 to TRBJ2-4, with 12 bases matching TRBD2. V trimming: 6 bases; J trimming: 3 bases; junction bases outside the gene matches: 9. The CDR3 totals 17 residues. Germline lookup yields CDR1 KGHSH and CDR2 LQKENI. CDR3 amino acids: CASSRLAGVDGKNIQYF. DNA of the CDR3: TGTGCCAGCTCTCGACTAGCGGGAGTGGATGGCAAAAACATTCAGTACTTC.

In its sample, this clone was seen a few times. This rearrangement joins TRBV11-3 to TRBJ2-5; D uncertain. Trimming shortened V by 2 bases and J by 4 bases, and 8 bases separated the two germline ends. The CDR3 totals 13 residues. Germline assignment: CDR1 SGHNT and CDR2 YENEEA. The DNA for the CDR3 is TGTGCCAGCAGCTTAAACTTGAGAGAGACCCAGTACTTC. This sequence encodes CASSLNLRETQYF.